This T cell receptor (beta chain) was observed in a study of blood T cell repertoires in COVID-19. Study background: Sites in the United States, Italy and Spain provided acute and convalescent COVID-19 samples. From T cells, B-cell-depleted T cells, or PBMCs came the material, which was cDNA or gDNA.

In the source study's methods: Reference gene primer amplification gave estimated nucleated cell counts. Here immunoSEQ multiplex PCR was the method, and the copy in TCRdb shows in-frame clones only, minus some. V and J calls and clone size come straight from that table; D and trimming were deduced from the DNA. The sample yields nearly 90,000 clones, around 88% seen once. The CDR3 has 16 residues. Trimming left V 0 bases short and J 1 base short, with 10 bases between. Germline V gene sequence: CDR1 SGHRS, CDR2 YFSETQ. This rearrangement joins TRBV5-1 to TRBJ2-2; D unclear. Sequencing was carried out using peripheral blood. The TCR originated in a man in his fifties or sixties with acute or convalescent COVID-19. The CDR3 nucleotides are TGCGCCAGCAGCTTGGAATTAGCTCGGAACACCGGGGAGCTGTTTTTT. Encoded protein: CASSLELARNTGELFF.